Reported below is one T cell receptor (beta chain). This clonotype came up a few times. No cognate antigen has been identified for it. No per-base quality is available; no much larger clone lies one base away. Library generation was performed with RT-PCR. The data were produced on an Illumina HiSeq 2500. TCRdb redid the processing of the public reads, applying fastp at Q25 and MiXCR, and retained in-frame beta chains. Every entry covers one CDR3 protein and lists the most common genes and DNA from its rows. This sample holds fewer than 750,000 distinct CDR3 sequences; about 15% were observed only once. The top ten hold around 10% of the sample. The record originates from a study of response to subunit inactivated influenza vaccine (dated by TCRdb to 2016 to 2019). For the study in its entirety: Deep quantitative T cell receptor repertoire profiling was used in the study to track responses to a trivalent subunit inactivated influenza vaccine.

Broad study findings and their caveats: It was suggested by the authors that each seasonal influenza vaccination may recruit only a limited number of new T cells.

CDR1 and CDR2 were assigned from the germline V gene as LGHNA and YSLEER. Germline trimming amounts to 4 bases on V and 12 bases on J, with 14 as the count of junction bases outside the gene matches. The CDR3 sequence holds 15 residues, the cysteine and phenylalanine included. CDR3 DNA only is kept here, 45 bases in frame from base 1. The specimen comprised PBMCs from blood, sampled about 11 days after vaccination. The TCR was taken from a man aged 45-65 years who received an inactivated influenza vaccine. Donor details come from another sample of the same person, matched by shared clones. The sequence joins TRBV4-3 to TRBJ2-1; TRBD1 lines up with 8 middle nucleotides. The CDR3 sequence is CASSLRTGSQGWQFF. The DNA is TGCGCCAGCAGCCTTAGGACAGGGAGTCAGGGCTGGCAGTTCTTC.